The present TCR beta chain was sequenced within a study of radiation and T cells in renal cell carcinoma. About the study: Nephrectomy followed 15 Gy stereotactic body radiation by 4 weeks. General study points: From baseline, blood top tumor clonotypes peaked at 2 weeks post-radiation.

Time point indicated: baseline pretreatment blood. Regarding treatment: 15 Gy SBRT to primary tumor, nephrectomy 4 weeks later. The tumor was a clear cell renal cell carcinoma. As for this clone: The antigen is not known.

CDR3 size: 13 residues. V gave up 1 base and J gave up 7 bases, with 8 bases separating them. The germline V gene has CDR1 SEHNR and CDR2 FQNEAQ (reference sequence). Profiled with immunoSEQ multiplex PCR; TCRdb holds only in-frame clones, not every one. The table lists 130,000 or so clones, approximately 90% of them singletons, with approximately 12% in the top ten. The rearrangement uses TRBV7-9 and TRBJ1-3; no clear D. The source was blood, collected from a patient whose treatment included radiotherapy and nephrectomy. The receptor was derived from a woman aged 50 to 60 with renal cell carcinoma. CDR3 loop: CASSLGTANTIYF. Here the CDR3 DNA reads TGTGCCAGCAGCTTAGGTACAGCTAACACCATATATTTT.